The clone carrying this T cell receptor beta chain was seen a few times. As originally analysed: By means of reference gene primer amplification, nucleated cell counts were estimated. TCRdb's table, derived via immunoSEQ multiplex PCR, lists solely in-frame clones and lacks some. Clonal size and the V and J genes are those of that table, whereas D and trimming came from the DNA. The table shows over 250,000 clones, with around four fifths occurring only once. The data originate from a study of blood T cell repertoires in COVID-19. At the level of the study: The United States, Italy and Spain provided the acute and convalescent COVID-19 samples. T cells, B-cell-depleted T cells, or PBMCs provided the cDNA or gDNA that served as material.

The sequence was obtained from a woman aged 50 to 60 who had recovered from COVID-19. Sequencing was performed on peripheral blood.

CDR3 nucleotides: TGTGCCAGCAGCCCCTGGGAGAGCAATCAGCCCCAGCATTTT. Translated, it gives CASSPWESNQPQHF. The chain carries TRBV7-2 and TRBJ1-5; D is ambiguous. The CDR3 is 14 residues long. From germline, CDR1 is SGHTA and CDR2 FQGNSA. The V end lost 5 bases, the J end lost 1 base, and 9 bases lay between the germline ends.